Listed below are T cell receptor beta chains from one sample, sequenced in a study of T cell responses to AZD1222 COVID-19 vaccine. TCRdb's copy holds only in-frame clones and misses some; the assay was immunoSEQ multiplex PCR. Of about 200,000 clones listed, roughly 94% are singletons. The sample here was peripheral blood, taken 28 days after the second dose of the MenACWY control vaccine. The receptors here all came from an adult who received the MenACWY meningococcal vaccine as a control. The conserved cysteine and the conserved F or W are not part of the CDR3 here.

TRBJ2-6 | TRBV7-9 | ASSPGQGQPGANVLT
TRBJ2-1 | TRBV9 | ASSVGTSSYNEQF
TRBJ1-1 | TRBV6-5 | ASRRTGSEAF
TRBJ1-5 | TRBV19 | ASSIEAVRKPQH
TRBJ1-5 | TRBV19 | ASSPGTGGDQPQH
TRBJ1-1 | TRBV6-5 | ASTRGGPGGTEAF
TRBJ1-1 | TRBV5-1 | ASSSGQLLNTEAF
TRBJ1-2 | TRBV6-6 | ASSPGTGGFLDYGYT
TRBJ1-2 | TRBV7-9 | ASSTDRVGGGYT
TRBJ2-2 | TRBV6-5 | ASSYLGTNTGELF
TRBJ1-6 | TRBV5-5 | ASSLGTGRVSNSPLH
TRBJ1-4 | TRBV19 | ATGQGVSSTNEKLF
TRBJ1-4 | TRBV28 | ASSVRGIREKLF
TRBJ2-1 | TRBV19 | ASRRTGDGNEQF
TRBJ1-1 | TRBV5-1 | ASSSTGSPNTEAF
TRBJ1-2 | TRBV7-9 | ASSLDGTPGLGARYGYT
TRBJ1-2 | TRBV25-1 | ASSEEPNYGYT